This T cell receptor beta chain was recovered during a study of PD-1 blockade in mismatch repair-deficient tumors. Study overall: Patients had roughly twelve mismatch repair-deficient cancer types, all previously treated and progressing. Study-level findings and limits: Rapid post-treatment expansion, then contraction, generally preceding radiologic response, marked tumor-resident clones.

Sequencing was performed with immunoSEQ multiplex PCR; in TCRdb, only in-frame clones are kept and a portion is missing. This table holds about 60,000 clones, approximately 88% found once. A remark on this clone: Its target is not known.

TCRs were sequenced from a few patients responding to pembrolizumab. Germline values: CDR1 MNHEY, CDR2 SVGAGI. The trim removed 6 bases at V and 9 bases at J, leaving 9 bases unmatched. This CDR3 region has 15 residues. The rearrangement joins TRBV6-5 to TRBJ2-1, with 12 bases lining up with TRBD2. Here the sequenced sample was peripheral blood, taken 52 weeks after starting pembrolizumab. The origin of this receptor is an adult with mismatch repair-deficient cancer. CDR3 DNA: TGTGCCAGCAGCCCCTCAGGACTAGCGGGAAGTGAGCAGTTCTTC. The encoded protein is CASSPSGLAGSEQFF.